These 18 T cell receptor beta chains came from one sample sequenced in a study of T-cell memory formation after mild COVID-19. From the 5' RACE reads, TCRdb called clonotypes with MiXCR, one entry per CDR3 protein. Of approximately 570,000 distinct CDR3 sequences in the sample, roughly 18% are singletons; the top ten hold about 11%. Sample: PBMCs or a T cell subset sorted from them (not recorded which). These receptors all come from an adult woman who had mild COVID-19 (a few samples of this study predate the infection). Cell type and time point are not known.

This sequence joins TRBV7-6 and TRBJ2-3, with 9 nucleotides matching TRBD1. The CDR3 is 16 amino acids. In germline, CDR1 is SGHVS, CDR2 FNYEAQ. V dropped 4 bases and J dropped 3; count of bases not matched to a gene: 8. The DNA of the CDR3 is TGTGCCAGCAGCTGGGGACAGGGAAAGGGTACAGATACGCAGTATTTT. This encodes CASSWGQGKGTDTQYF.

The chain is built from TRBV6-2 or TRBV6-3 and TRBJ2-7, with D unclear. This CDR3 region has 13 residues. The germline V gene encodes CDR1 MNHEY and CDR2 SVGEGT. V lost 6 bases and J 4 bases, leaving 13 bases between the germline ends. CDR3 bases: TGTGCCAGCAGCCTAGACACCAGATACGAGCAGTACTTC. Its protein product is CASSLDTRYEQYF.

This clonotype was recorded at least ten times. The gene calls are TRBV7-2 and TRBJ2-5, with 8 nucleotides matching TRBD1. CDR3 length: 15 amino acids. CDR1 and CDR2 (germline): SGHTA, FQGNSA. V lost 0 bases and J lost 5; bases outside the gene matches: 5. The CDR3 nucleotides are TGTGCCAGCAGCTTAGCACCCACAGGGGGGGAGACCCAGTACTTC. Residues: CASSLAPTGGETQYF.

A few counts support this clonotype. This sequence joins TRBV4-1 and TRBJ1-4; no clear D. The V gene lost 0 bases and the J gene lost 7 bases, with 15 bases spanning the gap. The germline V gene has CDR1 MGHRA and CDR2 YSYEKL. The CDR3 covers 16 residues. The CDR3 DNA follows: TGCGCCAGCAGCCAAGATTGGGCTCAACCGGGTGAAAAACTGTTTTTT. Amino acids: CASSQDWAQPGEKLFF.

This chain joins TRBV19 and TRBJ1-1; D gene ambiguous. V gave up 7 bases and J gave up 3 bases, with 12 bases separating them. The CDR3 is 13 residues long. CDR1 and CDR2 (germline): LNHDA, SQIVND (reference sequence). This CDR3 is CASTGSGDTEAFF. The DNA of the CDR3 is TGTGCCAGTACGGGGAGTGGGGACACTGAAGCTTTCTTT.

This clonotype was seen a handful of times. The rearrangement joins TRBV6-5 to TRBJ2-3; 10 bases are a match to TRBD2. Germline CDR1 reads MNHEY; CDR2 reads SVGAGI. This CDR3 region has 14 residues. V shed 5 bases and J 4 bases; nucleotides not matched to a gene: 3. The CDR3 is CASSLAGDPDTQYF. The CDR3 DNA reads TGTGCCAGCAGTCTAGCGGGAGATCCAGATACGCAGTATTTT.

This clonotype was counted a few times. V is TRBV14 and J is TRBJ2-3, with TRBD2 as a possible D gene (6 bases). Germline CDR1 SGHDN, CDR2 FVKESK. V was shortened by 1 base and J by 6 bases, with 11 bases between the two germline ends. The CDR3 runs 14 residues. The CDR3 DNA reads as TGTGCCAGCAGCCAAGTGCGGGGATTGGATACGCAGTATTTT. Translated: CASSQVRGLDTQYF.

The chain employs TRBV5-4 and TRBJ2-5, with 10 bases lining up with TRBD2. CDR1 is SGHNT and CDR2 is YYREEE in the germline V gene (reference sequence). The CDR3 has 16 residues. V was pared by 4 bases and J by 5 bases, with 11 bases of the junction left unmatched. CDR3 sequence: CASSRASGGDGETQYF. CDR3 sequence (DNA): TGTGCCAGCAGCAGGGCTAGCGGGGGAGATGGGGAGACCCAGTACTTC.

The V call is TRBV27, the J call TRBJ2-7, with TRBD2 as a possible D gene (6 bases). This CDR3 has 15 amino acids. V lost 6 bases and J 2 bases, leaving 17 bases between the germline ends. Germline V gene data show CDR1 as MNHEY and CDR2 as SMNVEV (reference sequence). CDR3 amino acids: CASRRAGGVPYEQYF. CDR3 DNA sequence: TGTGCCAGCAGAAGGGCTGGCGGGGTCCCCTACGAGCAGTACTTC.

CDR3 protein: CASSPVTMTVSYNEQFF. The CDR3 DNA reads TGTGCCAGCTCACCGGTAACGATGACCGTTTCCTACAATGAGCAGTTCTTC. The chain couples TRBV18 to TRBJ2-1; D remains unclear. The CDR3 is 17 residues long. V dropped 3 bases and J dropped 1 base, with 16 bases sitting between them. In germline, CDR1 is KGHSH, CDR2 LQKENI. Full variable domain (rest looked up from reference TRBV18 and TRBJ2-1): NAGVMQNPRHLVRRRGQEARLRCSPMKGHSHVYWYRQLPEEGLKFMVYLQKENIIDESGMPKERFSAEFPKEGPSILRIQQVVRGDSAAYFCASSPVTMTVSYNEQFFGPGTRLTVL.

The chain joins TRBV2 to TRBJ1-1, with 9 positions matching TRBD1. The length of the CDR3 is 14 residues. J lost 5 bases, V lost 6 bases, and 7 bases had no gene match. From germline, CDR1 is SNHLY and CDR2 FYNNEI. CDR3 in DNA: TGTGCCAGCAGCACAGAAGGGACAGGGACTGAAGCTTTCTTT. Amino acid sequence: CASSTEGTGTEAFF.

This clonotype was picked up a small number of times. The rearrangement uses TRBV15 and TRBJ2-1; 9 nucleotides match TRBD2. CDR1 is LNHNV, CDR2 YYDKDF, per germline (reference sequence). The J segment lost 10 bases and the V segment lost 0 bases, leaving 10 bases of the junction unmatched. The CDR3 is 16 residues long. The CDR3 loop reads CATSRDLGAGGSEQFF. CDR3 nucleotides: TGTGCCACCAGCAGAGATCTGGGGGCGGGAGGGTCGGAGCAGTTCTTC.

This clonotype occurred many times. CDR3 residues: CASSFGTGDYEQYF. CDR3 sequence (DNA): TGCGCCAGCAGCTTTGGGACAGGGGACTACGAGCAGTACTTC. This rearrangement joins TRBV5-1 to TRBJ2-7, with 10 bases identical to TRBD1. The CDR3 is 14 residues long. The germline V gene encodes CDR1 SGHRS and CDR2 YFSETQ. The V and J ends lost 2 bases and 3 bases, in that order; junction bases with no gene match: 2.

The chain couples TRBV29-1 to TRBJ1-1; no clear D gene. Trimming stripped 4 bases from V and 7 bases from J, with 10 bases between. The CDR3 totals 11 residues. CDR1 and CDR2 from the germline V gene are SQVTM and ANQGSEA. The CDR3 loop reads CSVGKHGEAFF. DNA for the CDR3: TGCAGCGTTGGAAAGCACGGTGAAGCTTTCTTT.

This clonotype has just a few counts. The genes are TRBV30 and TRBJ2-1, with D uncertain. The CDR3 contains 14 residues. Trimming left V 2 bases short and J 3 bases short, with 11 bases between. CDR1 and CDR2 from the germline V gene are GTSNPN and SVGIG (reference sequence). The CDR3 loop reads CAWSRDRVYNEQFF. The CDR3 DNA follows: TGTGCCTGGAGTAGGGATAGGGTCTACAATGAGCAGTTCTTC.

The chain has TRBV19 and TRBJ2-2; D possibly uses TRBD1 or TRBD2 (5 bases each). Germline loops: CDR1 LNHDA, CDR2 SQIVND (reference sequence). The CDR3 length is 15 residues. The ends were cut back, 3 bases at V and 3 bases at J, with 11 bases in the middle. CDR3 nucleotides: TGTGCCAGTAGTATCGGACTGGGGGACACCGGGGAGCTGTTTTTT. This sequence encodes CASSIGLGDTGELFF.

This clonotype was observed a handful of times. For the CDR3, the DNA is TGTGCCAGCAGCTTAGCGCGCGGGGGCCACTCCTACGAGCAGTACTTC. It is translated as CASSLARGGHSYEQYF. The rearrangement uses TRBV7-8 and TRBJ2-7; TRBD2 is a possible D gene (7 bases). Germline V gene sequence: CDR1 SGHVS, CDR2 FQNEAQ. The CDR3 is 16 residues long. The ends were cut back, 0 bases at V and 0 bases at J, with 12 bases in the middle.

There are many counts of this clonotype. CDR3 nucleotide sequence: TGTGCCAGCAGTTTAGACGGGGGGGCCAAAAACATTCAGTACTTC. It encodes CASSLDGGAKNIQYF. V is TRBV12-3 or TRBV12-4 and J is TRBJ2-4; TRBD2 matches at 7 bases. The CDR3 extends over 15 amino acids. V was pared by 1 base and J by 1 base, with 1 base of the junction left unmatched.